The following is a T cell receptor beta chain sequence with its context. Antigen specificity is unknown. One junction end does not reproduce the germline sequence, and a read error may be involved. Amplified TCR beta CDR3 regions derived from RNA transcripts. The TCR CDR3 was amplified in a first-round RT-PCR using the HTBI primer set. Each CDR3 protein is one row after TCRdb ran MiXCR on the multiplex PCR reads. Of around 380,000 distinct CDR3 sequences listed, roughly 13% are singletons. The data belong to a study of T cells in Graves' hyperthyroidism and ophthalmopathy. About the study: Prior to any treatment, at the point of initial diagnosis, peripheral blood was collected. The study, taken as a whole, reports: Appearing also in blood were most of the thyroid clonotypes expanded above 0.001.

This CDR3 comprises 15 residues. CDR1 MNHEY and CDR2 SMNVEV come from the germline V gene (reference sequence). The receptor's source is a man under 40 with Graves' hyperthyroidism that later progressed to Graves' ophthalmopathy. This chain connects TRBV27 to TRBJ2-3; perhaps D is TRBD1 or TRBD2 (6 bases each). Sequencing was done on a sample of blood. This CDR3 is CAGSLGQGRPDTQYF. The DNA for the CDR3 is TGTGCCGGCAGTTTGGGGCAGGGGAGGCCAGATACGCAGTATTTT.